The 28 T cell receptor beta chains below come from one sample, sequenced in a study of PD-1 blockade in classical Hodgkin lymphoma. Specified time point: cycle 4 day 1 (C4D1), after more than five weeks of nivolumab. Exposure to brentuximab vedotin varied, and each patient had relapsed following autologous stem cell transplantation. TCRdb's table, derived via immunoSEQ multiplex PCR, lists solely in-frame clones and lacks some. The table includes about 90,000 clones, under 85% detected once. The sequences come from peripheral blood mononuclear cells (PBMCs), collected before the fourth cycle of nivolumab. Receptor source: a human donor with classical Hodgkin lymphoma.

This chain uses TRBV5-1 with TRBJ1-3; tentative D call: TRBD1 (5 bases). There are 15 residues in the CDR3. V gave up 0 bases and J gave up 9 bases, with 16 bases separating them. CDR1 and CDR2 (germline): SGHRS, YFSETQ. The CDR3 nucleotides read TGCGCCAGCAGCTTGGACTCGGTGTGGGGGAGCACCATATATTTT. Translating gives CASSLDSVWGSTIYF.

This chain uses TRBV4-1 with TRBJ1-5, with TRBD1 identical over 9 bases. CDR1 and CDR2 (germline): MGHRA, YSYEKL. J gave up 2 bases and V 4 bases, and 6 bases lay outside the gene matches. The CDR3 consists of 16 residues. The CDR3 DNA reads as TGCGCCAGCAGCCTCGACAGGGGGAATGGCAATCAGCCCCAGCATTTT. Its protein product is CASSLDRGNGNQPQHF.

A remark on this clone: The sample carries other DNA sequences with the same CDR3. Here the CDR3 DNA reads TGTGCCAGTACCGGGACAGGCTATGGCTACACCTTC. It yields the protein CASTGTGYGYTF. The chain links TRBV19 to TRBJ1-2; 8 bases agree with TRBD1. The CDR3 sequence is 12 residues long. Germline lookup yields CDR1 LNHDA and CDR2 SQIVND (reference sequence). V gave up 7 bases and J gave up 4 bases; unmatched junction bases: 2.

The rearrangement uses TRBV19 and TRBJ2-1; TRBD2 is a possible D gene (5 bases). Trimming stripped 9 bases from V and 7 bases from J, with 13 bases between. From germline, CDR1 is LNHDA and CDR2 SQIVND (reference sequence). This CDR3 has 12 amino acids. The CDR3 sequence: CASRTEGNEQFF. CDR3 coding DNA: TGTGCCAGCCGGACCGAGGGTAATGAGCAGTTCTTC.

The chain is built from TRBV6-1 and TRBJ1-5; no reliable D call. This CDR3 contains 14 residues. Germline-derived CDR1 and CDR2 are MNHNS and SASEGT. The V and J ends lost 10 bases and 0 bases respectively, with 13 bases between them. The CDR3 sequence: CATFASYSNQPQHF. As DNA, the CDR3 is TGTGCCACCTTCGCCTCCTATAGCAATCAGCCCCAGCATTTT.

The rearrangement uses TRBV7-6 and TRBJ2-2, with D tentatively TRBD1 (6 bases). The germline V gene has CDR1 SGHVS and CDR2 FNYEAQ. The V end was cut by 7 bases, the J end by 5 bases, with 17 bases between. CDR3 length: 15 residues. The CDR3, as DNA: TGTGCCAGCATGCTTCAACAGGGTGGGACCGGGGAGCTGTTTTTT. As protein: CASMLQQGGTGELFF.

The genes are TRBV5-1 and TRBJ2-1; tentatively, D is TRBD2 (5 bases). The CDR3 extends over 15 amino acids. Germline lookup yields CDR1 SGHRS and CDR2 YFSETQ. The V gene lost 1 base and the J gene lost 2 bases, with 10 bases spanning the gap. The CDR3 reads CASSLMSSTYNEQFF. The CDR3 DNA reads TGCGCCAGCAGCTTGATGTCTAGCACCTACAATGAGCAGTTCTTC. The entire variable domain, with the rest obtained from reference TRBV5-1 and TRBJ2-1, is as follows: KAGVTQTPRYLIKTRGQQVTLSCSPISGHRSVSWYQQTPGQGLQFLFEYFSETQRNKGNFPGRFSGRQFSNSRSEMNVSTLELGDSALYLCASSLMSSTYNEQFFGPGTRLTVL.

Relative to its sample, this clone is medium-sized. The chain joins TRBV7-9 to TRBJ1-4; D is unclear. CDR1 SEHNR and CDR2 FQNEAQ come from the germline V gene (reference sequence). There are 15 residues in the CDR3. V shed 4 bases and J shed 8 bases, with 17 bases lying between them. DNA of the CDR3: TGTGCCAGCAGCTCTACGGAGGACCGGGAGGAAAAACTGTTTTTT. Its translation is CASSSTEDREEKLFF.

The V call is TRBV11-2, the J call TRBJ2-7; TRBD1 is a possible D gene (5 bases). Germline CDR1 and CDR2: SGHAT and FQNNGV. The V gene lost 5 bases and the J gene lost 1 base, with 9 bases spanning the gap. This CDR3 comprises 13 residues. This chain's CDR3 is CASSQGLSYEQYF. The CDR3 nucleotides read TGTGCCAGCAGCCAGGGCCTTTCCTACGAGCAGTACTTC.

This chain uses TRBV10-3 with TRBJ1-1; D is uncertain. The V gene's germline CDR1 is ENHRY and CDR2 SYGVKD. V was pared by 4 bases and J by 2 bases, with 5 bases between. CDR3 length: 12 residues. The CDR3, as DNA: TGTGCCATCAGTGTGCATAACACTGAAGCTTTCTTT. Residues: CAISVHNTEAFF.

The chain is built from TRBV5-1 and TRBJ1-1; the match to TRBD1 covers 9 bases. Germline V lookup: CDR1 SGHRS, CDR2 YFSETQ. Trimming at V came to 3 bases and at J to 4 bases, leaving 7 bases not matched to a gene. There are 15 residues in the CDR3. As DNA, the CDR3 is TGCGCCAGCAGCTCACCGGGGACAGGGCTCACTGAAGCTTTCTTT. This sequence encodes CASSSPGTGLTEAFF.

The chain couples TRBV5-1 to TRBJ2-7; D is perhaps TRBD2 (6 bases). V lost 3 bases and J lost 4, with 23 bases in between. CDR1 is SGHRS and CDR2 is YFSETQ in the germline V gene. The CDR3 loop spans 17 amino acids. The CDR3 sequence: CASSSPASGDGGYEQYF. DNA for the CDR3: TGCGCCAGCAGCTCCCCTGCCTCGGGGGACGGGGGATACGAGCAGTACTTC.

The chain is built from TRBV27 and TRBJ2-2; D not resolved. Germline V lookup: CDR1 MNHEY, CDR2 SMNVEV (reference sequence). The V and J ends lost 2 bases and 3 bases respectively, with 7 bases between them. This CDR3 has 14 amino acids. The CDR3 coding sequence is TGTGCCAGCAGTTTAAACGGATACACCGGGGAGCTGTTTTTT. It translates to CASSLNGYTGELFF.

The chain recombines TRBV10-3 with TRBJ1-2; D not certain. Germline CDR1 ENHRY, CDR2 SYGVKD. The CDR3 consists of 15 residues. Trimming stripped 4 bases from V and 6 bases from J, with 18 bases between. The CDR3 sequence: CAISGGLENENGYTF. CDR3 DNA: TGTGCCATCAGTGGGGGTTTAGAGAATGAGAATGGCTACACCTTC.

This sequence joins TRBV11-2 and TRBJ1-2, with D perhaps TRBD1 (6 bases). Germline V gene data show CDR1 as SGHAT and CDR2 as FQNNGV. The V and J ends lost 2 bases and 2 bases respectively, with 9 bases between them. The CDR3 sequence is 14 residues long. Here the CDR3 DNA reads TGTGCCAGCAGCTTATACAGGGAAAACTATGGCTACACCTTC. Encoded protein: CASSLYRENYGYTF.

The chain combines TRBV7-9 with TRBJ1-5; D is possibly TRBD1 (5 bases). The CDR3 totals 14 residues. Deletions cut 3 bases from V and 5 bases from J, with 11 bases between. From germline, CDR1 is SEHNR and CDR2 FQNEAQ (reference sequence). The DNA of the CDR3 is TGTGCCAGCAGCTTGGGGGAAGTCTATCAGCCCCAGCATTTT. Encoded protein: CASSLGEVYQPQHF.

The chain couples TRBV23-1 to TRBJ1-5; D is perhaps TRBD1 (5 bases). TRBV23-1 has ORF status, its function being uncertain. V dropped 4 bases and J dropped 7 bases, with 14 bases sitting between them. This CDR3 has 14 amino acids. The CDR3 sequence: CASSPRQGCQPQHF. Written as DNA, the CDR3 is TGCGCCAGCAGTCCCCGCCAGGGCTGCCAGCCCCAGCATTTT.

J is TRBJ1-6 and V is TRBV30; TRBD1 is a possible D gene (6 bases). V was clipped by 3 bases and J by 0 bases, with 9 bases between them. CDR3 length equals 15 residues. From germline, CDR1 is GTSNPN and CDR2 SVGIG (reference sequence). The CDR3 nucleotides are TGTGCCTGGAGGACAGGCACCTCCTATAATTCACCCCTCCACTTT. Residues: CAWRTGTSYNSPLHF.

The CDR3 DNA reads as TGTGCCAGCAGCGAGGAGACTAGCACAGATACGCAGTATTTT. This codes for CASSEETSTDTQYF. The chain links TRBV6-1 to TRBJ2-3; the D is unclear. Trimming removed 6 bases at V and 0 bases at J, with 10 bases between. Germline V gene data show CDR1 as MNHNS and CDR2 as SASEGT. There are 14 residues in the CDR3.

The chain combines TRBV4-1 with TRBJ1-4, with D hard to call. With 0 bases removed from V and 8 bases from J, the gap between germline ends came to 13 bases. This CDR3 is 15 amino acids long. In germline, CDR1 is MGHRA, CDR2 YSYEKL. Written as DNA, the CDR3 is TGCGCCAGCAGCCAAGAAGGACCCCCGAAGGAAAAACTGTTTTTT. It is translated as CASSQEGPPKEKLFF.

This clone has a handful of counts. This sequence joins TRBV15 and TRBJ2-7; weak D call: TRBD1 (6 bases). CDR1 is LNHNV and CDR2 is YYDKDF in the germline V gene (reference sequence). The CDR3 totals 15 residues. Deletions cut 1 base from V and 1 base from J, with 11 bases between. The CDR3 DNA reads TGTGCCACCAGCAGAGGGACAGCCAAATCCTACGAGCAGTACTTC. As protein: CATSRGTAKSYEQYF. Complete variable domain (other parts from reference TRBV15 and TRBJ2-7): DAMVIQNPRYQVTQFGKPVTLSCSQTLNHNVMYWYQQKSSQAPKLLFHYYDKDFNNEADTPDNFQSRRPNTSFCFLDIRSPGLGDTAMYLCATSRGTAKSYEQYFGPGTRLTVT.

The rearrangement joins TRBV5-6 to TRBJ2-3, with unresolved D. V was cut by 4 bases and J by 4 bases, with 13 bases left in between. Germline V gene sequence: CDR1 SGHDT, CDR2 YYEEEE. The length of the CDR3 is 14 residues. The CDR3 sequence is CASSPGTRPDTQYF. CDR3 nucleotide sequence: TGTGCCAGCAGCCCCGGAACCCGGCCAGATACGCAGTATTTT.

This clone was observed a few times. V and J are TRBV5-1 and TRBJ2-7; D is uncertain. Trimming left V 0 bases short and J 5 bases short, with 15 bases between. The V gene's germline CDR1 is SGHRS and CDR2 YFSETQ. The CDR3 sequence is 15 residues long. The CDR3 is CASSLEGPGVDEQYF. As DNA, the CDR3 is TGCGCCAGCAGCTTGGAAGGGCCTGGGGTCGACGAGCAGTACTTC. The whole variable domain, remainder taken from reference TRBV5-1 and TRBJ2-7, is KAGVTQTPRYLIKTRGQQVTLSCSPISGHRSVSWYQQTPGQGLQFLFEYFSETQRNKGNFPGRFSGRQFSNSRSEMNVSTLELGDSALYLCASSLEGPGVDEQYFGPGTRLTVT.

V is TRBV7-6 and J is TRBJ2-7, with 7 nucleotides matching TRBD1. The ends lost 0 bases at V and 3 bases at J; junction bases unmatched: 5. Germline CDR1 and CDR2: SGHVS and FNYEAQ. This CDR3 contains 15 residues. CDR3 sequence reads: CASSLALGTDYEQYF. As DNA, the CDR3 is TGTGCCAGCAGCTTAGCGTTGGGGACAGACTACGAGCAGTACTTC.

This chain connects TRBV14 to TRBJ2-3; D perhaps matches TRBD1 (5 bases). CDR3 length equals 13 residues. Germline CDR1 SGHDN, CDR2 FVKESK. The germline V and J ends were trimmed by 1 base and 4 bases, with 6 bases remaining between them. The DNA of the CDR3 is TGTGCCAGCAGCCAAGCAGGGCCAGATACGCAGTATTTT. Amino acids: CASSQAGPDTQYF.

This chain links TRBV5-4 with TRBJ2-5; 10 positions agree with TRBD2. The CDR3 length is 14 residues. The ends lost 2 bases at V and 5 bases at J; junction bases unmatched: 3. Germline V CDR1 and CDR2: SGHNT, YYREEE (reference sequence). This chain's CDR3 is CASSLAGGGETQYF. Here the CDR3 DNA reads TGTGCCAGCAGCTTAGCGGGAGGGGGCGAGACCCAGTACTTC.

This chain links TRBV19 with TRBJ1-1; D unresolved. Between the trimmed V and J ends, which lost 4 bases and 5 bases, there was a span of 11 bases. Germline CDR1 is LNHDA and CDR2 is SQIVND (reference sequence). The CDR3 has 13 amino acids. The CDR3 region is CASSTAEGTEAFF. In nucleotides, the CDR3 is TGTGCCAGTAGTACGGCCGAAGGGACTGAAGCTTTCTTT.

This chain joins TRBV27 and TRBJ2-1; 12 positions agree with TRBD1. Trimming at V came to 3 bases and at J to 8 bases, leaving 5 bases not matched to a gene. Germline-derived CDR1 and CDR2 are MNHEY and SMNVEV (reference sequence). This CDR3 has 15 residues. CDR3 protein: CASSFGTGGPYEQFF. CDR3 bases: TGTGCCAGCAGTTTCGGGACAGGGGGCCCTTATGAGCAGTTCTTC.